This T cell receptor beta chain was recovered during a study of identical twins. Study-level points and caveats: For monozygotic twins, models underestimated out-of-frame TCR alpha sharing.

TCRdb reprocessed the 5' RACE reads via MiXCR and lists one record per CDR3 protein. Seen here are 1.5 million or so distinct CDR3 sequences, around 33% observed once, and the top ten hold about 0.27%. In regard to this clonotype: Antigen specificity is unknown.

The specimen was cord blood. The receptor was derived from a newborn girl in good health.

The CDR3 region has the DNA TGTGCCAGCAGTGAATTCAGACTAGCGGGAGCCAATGAGCAGTTCTTC. Protein: CASSEFRLAGANEQFF. The V gene is TRBV2, the J gene TRBJ2-1, with 12 bases matching TRBD2. With 2 bases clipped from V and 6 bases from J, the junction kept 5 bases outside the gene matches. Germline V lookup: CDR1 SNHLY, CDR2 FYNNEI. The CDR3 is 16 residues long. Full variable domain (outside the CDR3, taken from reference TRBV2 and TRBJ2-1): EPEVTQTPSHQVTQMGQEVILRCVPISNHLYFYWYRQILGQKVEFLVSFYNNEISEKSEIFDDQFSVERPDGSNFTLKIRSTKLEDSAMYFCASSEFRLAGANEQFFGPGTRLTVL.